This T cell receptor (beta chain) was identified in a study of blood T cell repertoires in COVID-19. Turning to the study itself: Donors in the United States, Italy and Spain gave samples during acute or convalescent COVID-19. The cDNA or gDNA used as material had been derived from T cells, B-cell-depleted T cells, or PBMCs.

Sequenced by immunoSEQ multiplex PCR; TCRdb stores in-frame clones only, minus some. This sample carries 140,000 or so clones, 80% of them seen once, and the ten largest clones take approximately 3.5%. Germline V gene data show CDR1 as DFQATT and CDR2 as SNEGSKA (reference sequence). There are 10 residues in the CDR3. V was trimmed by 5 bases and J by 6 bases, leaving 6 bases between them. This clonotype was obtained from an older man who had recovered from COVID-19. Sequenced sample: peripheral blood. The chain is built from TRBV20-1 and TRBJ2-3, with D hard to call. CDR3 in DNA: TGCAGTGCTCAACGGGATACGCAGTATTTT. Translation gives CSAQRDTQYF.